The clone carrying this TCR beta chain has at least ten counts. The target antigen is unknown. This record comes from a study of breast tumors, draining lymph nodes, adjacent tissues. General study findings and limits: Data only fit, rather than demonstrated, lymph node origin of most tumor T cells. Tumor repertoires ranked between lymph nodes and nontumor tissue in diversity, with V and J gene preferences. Findings are consistent with lymph node origin and intratumoral expansion of most tumor T cells.

Each CDR3 protein gets one entry after TCRdb re-called the multiplex PCR reads with MiXCR. Here the sample spans over 60,000 distinct CDR3 sequences, 43% being singletons. The sequenced sample was breast tumor tissue. The receptor comes from a female donor with breast cancer. Some clones in this sample may be carry-over from other donors' samples.

CDR3 in amino acids: CASRVRQQETQYF. DNA of the CDR3: TGTGCCAGTAGGGTCCGGCAACAAGAGACCCAGTACTTC. The chain employs TRBV2 and TRBJ2-5, with D unresolved. The CDR3 spans 13 residues. Trimming took off 9 bases at V and 2 bases at J, with 13 bases between the two ends. Germline values: CDR1 SNHLY, CDR2 FYNNEI.